The count of the clone carrying this TCR beta chain is one. Germline CDR1 MNHEY, CDR2 SVGAGI. This CDR3 contains 15 residues. Deletions cut 4 bases from V and 9 bases from J, with 19 bases between. The record originates from a study of blood T cell repertoires in COVID-19. Study at large: Acute-phase and convalescent COVID-19 samples originated in the United States, Italy and Spain. The cDNA or gDNA used as material had been derived from T cells, B-cell-depleted T cells, or PBMCs.

Sequencing used immunoSEQ multiplex PCR; TCRdb keeps in-frame clones, though not all of them. Here the sample spans around 71,000 clones, roughly 83% being singletons. This clonotype originated in a man in his 70s with acute or convalescent COVID-19. Input material: peripheral blood. The genes are TRBV6-5 and TRBJ1-5, with D tentatively TRBD1 (5 bases). CDR3 in amino acids: CASSSLQFRGGPQHF. The CDR3 DNA reads TGTGCCAGCAGTTCCCTACAGTTCCGGGGGGGGCCCCAGCATTTT.